This TCR beta chain comes out of a study of T cell repertoires in cytomegalovirus infection. Study summary: Used in the study were CMV epitopes, some recently identified and HLA-C-restricted, others well-studied and HLA-B-restricted. Based on public TCR beta signatures, there were indications of CMV infection and of a matching HLA type.

TCRdb re-analysed the reads in MiXCR, keeping a single row per CDR3 protein. The data show more than 35,000 distinct CDR3 sequences, approximately 52% seen once. The CDR3 has 15 residues. Germline V gene lookup returns CDR1 SGHVS and CDR2 FQNEAQ. The junction had 4 bases not matched to a gene; V was cut back by 1 base and J by 2 bases. As regards this clonotype: Its target is unknown.

The genes are TRBV7-8 and TRBJ2-7; TRBD1 matches 8 bases. The receptor comes from a human donor in good health (CMV status not recorded). Some clones in this sample may be carry-over from other donors' samples. The material sequenced was CD8+ T cells from cultured PBMCs, taken from culture after CMV antigen stimulation. The CDR3 nucleotides are TGTGCCAGCAGCTTAGGGACAGGGAGGCCCTACGAGCAGTACTTC. This translates into CASSLGTGRPYEQYF.